This T cell receptor beta chain was found in a study of blood T cell repertoires in COVID-19. Study summary: Italy, Spain and the United States were the sources of the convalescent and acute COVID-19 samples. PBMCs, B-cell-depleted T cells, or T cells provided the cDNA or gDNA that made up the material.

CDR1 and CDR2 (germline): KGHSH, LQKENI. The V segment lost 2 bases and the J segment 5 bases; nucleotides outside the gene matches: 6. The CDR3 is 15 residues long. In the source study's methods: Estimation of nucleated cell counts relied on the amplification of reference gene primers. Using immunoSEQ multiplex PCR, the repertoire was profiled, and TCRdb retains in-frame clones only, with some absent. V, J and clone size are those of that table, while D and trimming were read from the DNA. Of roughly 64,000 clones listed, over 75% are singletons. This chain connects TRBV18 to TRBJ2-5; 9 bases agree with TRBD1. This TCR was recovered from a woman of 80 years or more with active COVID-19. Material: peripheral blood. The CDR3 bases are TGTGCCAGCTCACCAGGGGACAGGGACGGCGAGACCCAGTACTTC. Translated, it gives CASSPGDRDGETQYF. The variable domain in full, with the rest retrieved from reference TRBV18 and TRBJ2-5, is NAGVMQNPRHLVRRRGQEARLRCSPMKGHSHVYWYRQLPEEGLKFMVYLQKENIIDESGMPKERFSAEFPKEGPSILRIQQVVRGDSAAYFCASSPGDRDGETQYFGPGTRLLVL.